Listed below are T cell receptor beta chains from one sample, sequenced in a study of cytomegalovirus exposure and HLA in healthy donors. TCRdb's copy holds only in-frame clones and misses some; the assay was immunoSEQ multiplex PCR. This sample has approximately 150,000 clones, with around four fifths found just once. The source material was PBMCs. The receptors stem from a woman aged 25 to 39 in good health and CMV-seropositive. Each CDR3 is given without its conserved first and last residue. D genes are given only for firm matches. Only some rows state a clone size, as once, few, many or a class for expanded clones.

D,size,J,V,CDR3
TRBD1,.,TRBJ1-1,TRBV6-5,ASSIGQGNTEAF
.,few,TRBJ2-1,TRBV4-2,ASSQDLRLNNEQF
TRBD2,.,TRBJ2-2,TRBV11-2,ASSRAGDGELF
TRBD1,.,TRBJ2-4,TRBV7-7,ASSPGQGISNIQY
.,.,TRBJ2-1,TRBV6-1,ASSEAYLRNEQF
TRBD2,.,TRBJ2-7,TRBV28,ASSSLPAGGTTHEQY
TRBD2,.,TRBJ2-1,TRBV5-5,ASSLAGTSGSYNEQF
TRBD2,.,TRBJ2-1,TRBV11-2,ASSSLAGGTNEQF
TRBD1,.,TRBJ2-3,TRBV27,ASSFTGGTDTQY
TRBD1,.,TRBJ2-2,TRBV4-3,ASSQAQGTGELF
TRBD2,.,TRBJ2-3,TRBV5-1,ASSLAPAGGSTDTQY
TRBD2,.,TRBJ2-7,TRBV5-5,ASSLVGRANEQY
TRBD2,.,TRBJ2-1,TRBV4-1,ASSQGLAGGDEQF
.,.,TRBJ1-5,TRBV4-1,ASSQVIGGKVQPQH
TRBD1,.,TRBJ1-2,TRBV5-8,ASSPGQGGYGYT
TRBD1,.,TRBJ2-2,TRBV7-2,ASSPKNTGGGGELF
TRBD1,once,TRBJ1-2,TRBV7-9,ASSLAGQGAGGYT
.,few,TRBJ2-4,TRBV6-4,ASSAPIRVGLAKNIQY
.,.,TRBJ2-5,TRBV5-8,ASSFVGETQY
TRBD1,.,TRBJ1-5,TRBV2,ASSEAAGGGSQPQH
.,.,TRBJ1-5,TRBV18,ASSPGRYNQPQH
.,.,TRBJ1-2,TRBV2,ASSEPGGYT